This T cell receptor (beta chain) was retrieved from a study of T cell clones after liver transplantation. About the research overall: Blood was drawn pre-transplant, before withdrawal, and after full or failed withdrawal.

Germline CDR1 reads SGDLS; CDR2 reads YYNGEE. The CDR3 has 16 residues. Between the trimmed V and J ends, which lost 4 bases and 1 base, there was a span of 16 bases. TCRdb's table, derived via immunoSEQ multiplex PCR, lists solely in-frame clones and lacks some. The sample includes 75,000 to 95,000 clones, roughly 85% of them seen just once. This chain connects TRBV9 to TRBJ2-3, with D maybe TRBD2 (6 bases). The source material was CD4+ T cells from blood, sampled at the 22-month timepoint. The receptor comes from a human patient who received a liver transplant. Some T cells may possibly be graft donor cells. CDR3 sequence reads: CASSWGSGEGTDTQYF. The CDR3 DNA reads as TGTGCCAGCAGCTGGGGCTCGGGGGAGGGCACAGATACGCAGTATTTT.